The 32 T cell receptor beta chains reported below all come from one sample, sequenced in a study of radiation and T cells in renal cell carcinoma. Sequenced by immunoSEQ multiplex PCR; TCRdb stores in-frame clones only, minus some. The sample has approximately 120,000 clones; 80% to 85% are singletons. The time point denotes: baseline pretreatment blood. Specified treatment: 15 Gy SBRT to primary tumor, nephrectomy 4 weeks later. This material consisted of blood, taken from a patient whose treatment included radiotherapy and nephrectomy. The receptors shown here come from a woman between 55 and 75 years old with renal cell carcinoma.

This rearrangement joins TRBV6-6 to TRBJ1-2; 9 bases map to TRBD1. This CDR3 comprises 14 residues. The ends lost 2 bases at V and 6 bases at J; junction bases unmatched: 4. Germline V gene sequence: CDR1 MNHNY, CDR2 SVGAGI (reference sequence). CDR3 region: CASSYRDRANGYTF. In DNA, the CDR3 is TGTGCCAGCAGTTACCGGGACAGGGCAAATGGCTACACCTTC.

The CDR3 protein is CASSPGPNQETQYF. As DNA, the CDR3 is TGCGCCAGCAGCCCGGGACCGAACCAAGAGACCCAGTACTTC. The genes are TRBV5-1 and TRBJ2-5, with D possibly being TRBD1 or TRBD2 (5 bases each). The germline CDR1 and CDR2 sequences are SGHRS and YFSETQ. The CDR3 covers 14 residues. The germline V and J ends were trimmed by 4 bases and 0 bases, with 10 bases remaining between them.

The J gene is TRBJ2-7, the V gene TRBV6-5; TRBD1 or TRBD2 may be the D gene (6 bases each). Trimming removed 7 bases from V and 2 bases from J, with 15 bases in between. CDR3 length equals 14 residues. Germline CDR1 is MNHEY and CDR2 is SVGAGI. The CDR3 loop is CASNLERGAYEQYF. For the CDR3, the DNA is TGTGCCAGCAACCTCGAAAGGGGGGCCTACGAGCAGTACTTC.

The chain employs TRBV9 and TRBJ1-1; perhaps TRBD1 as D (5 bases). CDR3 size: 14 residues. V lost 2 bases to trimming and J lost 0 bases, with 8 bases between them. Germline V CDR1 and CDR2: SGDLS, YYNGEE. CDR3 residues: CASSVGALNTEAFF. For the CDR3, the DNA is TGTGCCAGCAGCGTTGGGGCCTTGAACACTGAAGCTTTCTTT.

This chain uses TRBV5-4 with TRBJ2-7; D tentatively reads TRBD1 or TRBD2 (5 bases each). Trimming left V 2 bases short and J 1 base short, with 10 bases between. CDR1 and CDR2 (germline): SGHNT, YYREEE (reference sequence). There are 14 residues in the CDR3. CDR3: CASSFQGRSYEQYF. The CDR3 DNA reads as TGTGCCAGCAGCTTCCAGGGACGTTCCTACGAGCAGTACTTC.

V is TRBV29-1 and J is TRBJ2-7, with 7 bases fitting TRBD2. Trimming removed 8 bases from V and 6 bases from J; junction bases left unmatched: 13. The CDR3 consists of 13 residues. CDR1 is SQVTM and CDR2 is ANQGSEA in the germline V gene. The chain's CDR3 is CSIGGYGFGEQYF. The CDR3 region has the DNA TGCAGCATCGGGGGGTACGGTTTTGGCGAGCAGTACTTC.

The chain employs TRBV4-1 and TRBJ1-3; tentative D call: TRBD1 (5 bases). CDR3 length equals 17 residues. Between the trimmed V and J ends, which lost 0 bases and 0 bases, there was a span of 12 bases. Germline V lookup: CDR1 MGHRA, CDR2 YSYEKL. The CDR3 nucleotides read TGCGCCAGCAGCCAAGAGTTTGGGGACCCCTCTGGAAACACCATATATTTT. Residues: CASSQEFGDPSGNTIYF.

The chain carries TRBV7-2 and TRBJ1-3, with D unclear. Per germline, CDR1 SGHTA and CDR2 FQGNSA. V shed 1 base and J shed 2 bases, with 9 bases lying between them. CDR3 size: 15 residues. CDR3: CASSLGYTAGNTIYF. CDR3 nucleotides: TGTGCCAGCAGCTTAGGTTACACAGCTGGAAACACCATATATTTT.

This clone has only a few counts. The rearrangement links TRBV5-1 to TRBJ1-6, with D hard to call. Trimming took off 1 base at V and 7 bases at J, with 6 bases between the two ends. Per germline, CDR1 SGHRS and CDR2 YFSETQ. The CDR3 spans 13 residues. The CDR3 DNA reads as TGCGCCAGCAGCTTGACCGTCAATTCACCCCTCCACTTT. This gives the protein CASSLTVNSPLHF.

V and J are TRBV11-1 and TRBJ2-2; D is undetermined. Germline assignment: CDR1 SGHAT and CDR2 FQDESV (reference sequence). The CDR3 extends over 12 amino acids. Trimming shortened V by 6 bases and J by 2 bases, and 4 bases separated the two germline ends. The CDR3 DNA sequence: TGTGCCAGCAGTGTTAACACCGGGGAGCTGTTTTTT. It codes for CASSVNTGELFF.

As concerns this clone: The junction departs from the called germline gene at one end, perhaps through a read error. The chain employs TRBV18 and TRBJ1-2, with D perhaps TRBD1 (5 bases). Germline CDR1 is KGHSH and CDR2 is LQKENI. This CDR3 contains 15 residues. The CDR3 reads CASSPRDQYGRGYTF. CDR3 nucleotide sequence: TGTGCCAGCTCCCCACGGGACCAATATGGGAGAGGCTACACCTTC. Filled out from reference TRBV18 and TRBJ1-2, the complete variable domain reads NAGVMQNPRHLVRRRGQEARLRCSPMKGHSHVYWYRQLPEEGLKFMVYLQKENIIDESGMPKERFSAEFPKEGPSILRIQQVVRGDSAAYFCASSPRDQYGRGYTFGSGTRLTVV.

The chain recombines TRBV9 with TRBJ1-4, with D perhaps matching TRBD1 (5 bases). The CDR3 is 14 amino acids. Trimming cost V 7 bases and J 5 bases, with 15 bases left between them. Germline V lookup: CDR1 SGDLS, CDR2 YYNGEE. The CDR3 bases are TGTGCCAGCTCCCGGGACGGAGTAAATGAAAAACTGTTTTTT. Amino acids: CASSRDGVNEKLFF.

V gene TRBV29-1 combines with J gene TRBJ2-3, with TRBD2 identical over 16 bases. The germline V gene encodes CDR1 SQVTM and CDR2 ANQGSEA. This CDR3 is built from 17 residues. V shed 5 bases, J shed 0 bases, and the junction held 5 bases outside the gene matches. The CDR3 loop is CSVLGTSGRASTDTQYF. CDR3 coding DNA: TGCAGCGTTCTAGGGACTAGCGGGAGGGCAAGCACAGATACGCAGTATTTT.

V usage is TRBV19 and J usage is TRBJ2-5; D remains unclear. This CDR3 spans 12 amino acids. The ends were cut back, 3 bases at V and 4 bases at J, with 6 bases in the middle. Germline assignment: CDR1 LNHDA and CDR2 SQIVND (reference sequence). CDR3 DNA: TGTGCCAGTAGTATCGGAGTAGAGACCCAGTACTTC. Protein sequence: CASSIGVETQYF. Full variable domain (remainder filled in from reference TRBV19 and TRBJ2-5): DGGITQSPKYLFRKEGQNVTLSCEQNLNHDAMYWYRQDPGQGLRLIYYSQIVNDFQKGDIAEGYSVSREKKESFPLTVTSAQKNPTAFYLCASSIGVETQYFGPGTRLLVL.

The rearrangement uses TRBV5-1 and TRBJ1-4; possible D gene TRBD1, 6 bases. The CDR3 is 13 residues long. The V gene's germline CDR1 is SGHRS and CDR2 YFSETQ. The V and J ends lost 4 bases and 8 bases respectively, with 12 bases between them. This chain's CDR3 is CASSGGHPEKLFF. The CDR3 bases are TGCGCCAGCAGCGGGGGACACCCGGAAAAACTGTTTTTT.

V is TRBV5-1 and J is TRBJ1-2; weak D call: TRBD1 (6 bases). The CDR3 runs 14 residues. Germline V gene sequence: CDR1 SGHRS, CDR2 YFSETQ. Trimming pared 4 bases from V and 0 bases from J, leaving 10 bases between. The CDR3 here is CASSPTGANYGYTF. The CDR3 bases are TGCGCCAGCAGCCCGACAGGAGCTAACTATGGCTACACCTTC.

The chain carries TRBV19 and TRBJ1-6, with 7 bases identical to TRBD1. The germline V gene encodes CDR1 LNHDA and CDR2 SQIVND (reference sequence). CDR3 size: 14 residues. Losses at the gene ends were 10 bases for V and 7 bases for J; bases not matched to a gene: 10. CDR3 DNA: TGTGCCACCTCTAGACCGGACAGGAATTCACCCCTCCACTTT. Its translation: CATSRPDRNSPLHF.

This clone was observed at least ten times. This chain links TRBV7-9 with TRBJ2-5; 7 bases match TRBD1. The CDR3 contains 16 residues. With V trimmed by 2 bases and J by 2 bases, 8 bases remained unmatched. CDR1 and CDR2 from the germline V gene are SEHNR and FQNEAQ (reference sequence). The CDR3 DNA reads as TGTGCCAGCAGCTTATATGCCGGGACAGCTCAAGAGACCCAGTACTTC. Amino acids: CASSLYAGTAQETQYF.

In this sample, this clone turned up once. The chain combines TRBV19 with TRBJ1-6, with a possible D match to TRBD1 (5 bases). The CDR3 has 16 amino acids. The germline V and J ends were trimmed by 3 bases and 4 bases, with 13 bases remaining between them. Germline V gene sequence: CDR1 LNHDA, CDR2 SQIVND (reference sequence). CDR3 sequence (DNA): TGTGCCAGTAGTATTACCGGGACGGGGTATAATTCACCCCTCCACTTT. It translates to CASSITGTGYNSPLHF.

This sequence joins TRBV2 and TRBJ2-2; D possibly uses TRBD1 or TRBD2 (7 bases each). CDR1 is SNHLY and CDR2 is FYNNEI in the germline V gene. The V and J ends lost 1 base and 3 bases respectively, with 12 bases between them. The CDR3 loop spans 16 amino acids. CDR3 in amino acids: CASSEGEGAYTGELFF. The CDR3 DNA sequence: TGTGCCAGCAGTGAAGGGGAGGGGGCATACACCGGGGAGCTGTTTTTT.

This sequence joins TRBV29-1 and TRBJ2-3; 7 nucleotides match TRBD1. Germline V gene lookup returns CDR1 SQVTM and CDR2 ANQGSEA. The V segment lost 5 bases and the J segment 4 bases; nucleotides outside the gene matches: 12. The CDR3 consists of 15 residues. CDR3 nucleotide sequence: TGCAGCGTTTTCTCCAGGGGGTTCGGATCAGATACGCAGTATTTT. Protein product: CSVFSRGFGSDTQYF.

The chain uses TRBV15 and TRBJ1-1; D is uncertain. The CDR3 runs 13 residues. The germline V and J ends were trimmed by 6 bases and 1 base, with 9 bases remaining between them. Germline-derived CDR1 and CDR2 are LNHNV and YYDKDF (reference sequence). The CDR3 DNA is TGTGCCACCAGGCTGACTTCGAACACTGAAGCTTTCTTT. It yields the protein CATRLTSNTEAFF.

This sequence joins TRBV6-6 and TRBJ2-5, with D perhaps given as TRBD1 or TRBD2 (5 bases each). V lost 2 bases and J 2 bases, leaving 9 bases between the germline ends. Germline-derived CDR1 and CDR2 are MNHNY and SVGAGI (reference sequence). The CDR3 sequence is 14 residues long. The CDR3 spells CASSYPGPQETQYF. The CDR3 DNA sequence: TGTGCCAGCAGTTACCCGGGGCCACAAGAGACCCAGTACTTC.

The V call is TRBV30, the J call TRBJ2-5; 16 bases are a match to TRBD2. This CDR3 is built from 18 residues. The junction had 8 bases not matched to a gene; V was cut back by 0 bases and J by 4 bases. The germline V gene encodes CDR1 GTSNPN and CDR2 SVGIG (reference sequence). The CDR3 region is CAWSVGTSGRAGGETQYF. The CDR3 DNA reads as TGTGCCTGGAGTGTGGGGACTAGCGGGAGGGCCGGAGGAGAGACCCAGTACTTC.

This clone was picked up one time. The CDR3 DNA reads as TGTGCCAGCAGCCCCCCGGAGGGAGAGCAGTTCTTC. Its protein product is CASSPPEGEQFF. The V call is TRBV5-4, the J call TRBJ2-1; a possible D gene is TRBD2 (6 bases). The germline CDR1 and CDR2 sequences are SGHNT and YYREEE (reference sequence). The ends were cut back, 4 bases at V and 10 bases at J, with 12 bases in the middle. The CDR3 runs to 12 residues.

CDR3 coding DNA: TGTGCCAGCAGCCCCTCGACAGGCTGGGCTGAGCTGTTTTTT. Its translation: CASSPSTGWAELFF. This rearrangement joins TRBV5-4 to TRBJ2-2; TRBD1 might be the D (6 bases). Trimming stripped 4 bases from V and 11 bases from J, with 18 bases between. CDR1 is SGHNT and CDR2 is YYREEE in the germline V gene (reference sequence). The CDR3 length is 14 residues.

CDR3 region: CASNRRDRTPGELFF. CDR3 DNA: TGTGCCAGTAATCGGAGGGATCGTACTCCCGGGGAGCTGTTTTTT. The chain is built from TRBV19 and TRBJ2-2, with D perhaps matching TRBD2 (6 bases). From germline, CDR1 is LNHDA and CDR2 SQIVND (reference sequence). This CDR3 has 15 residues. V shed 7 bases and J shed 6 bases, with 18 bases lying between them.

Remarks on this clone: This sample includes further DNA sequences coding for the same CDR3. The V gene is TRBV28, the J gene TRBJ1-2, with D perhaps matching TRBD1 (5 bases). The CDR3 runs to 14 residues. V gave up 2 bases and J gave up 5 bases, with 12 bases separating them. Germline CDR1 and CDR2: MDHEN and SYDVKM. DNA for the CDR3: TGTGCCAGCAGTTTAAGGCTGGGGGATTATGGCTACACCTTC. It specifies CASSLRLGDYGYTF.

The rearrangement joins TRBV7-9 to TRBJ2-5; TRBD2 is a possible D gene (5 bases). There are 14 residues in the CDR3. Between the trimmed V and J ends, which lost 4 bases and 5 bases, there was a span of 14 bases. Germline V gene sequence: CDR1 SEHNR, CDR2 FQNEAQ (reference sequence). The CDR3 coding sequence is TGTGCCAGCAGCTCAGCGGATGGGTTGGAGACCCAGTACTTC. Its translation: CASSSADGLETQYF.

The chain has TRBV9 and TRBJ2-3, with TRBD2 matching 7 bases. The CDR3 totals 15 residues. Germline trimming cut 0 bases from V and 4 bases from J; bases unmatched to any gene: 5. From germline, CDR1 is SGDLS and CDR2 YYNGEE. CDR3 sequence reads: CASSVEAGDPDTQYF. The CDR3 region has the DNA TGTGCCAGCAGCGTAGAGGCGGGAGATCCAGATACGCAGTATTTT.

This sequence joins TRBV5-1 and TRBJ2-3; 7 nucleotides align to TRBD1. The CDR3 consists of 15 residues. The V segment lost 6 bases and the J segment 0 bases; nucleotides outside the gene matches: 7. CDR1 is SGHRS and CDR2 is YFSETQ in the germline V gene. The CDR3 DNA is TGCGCCAGCACCGACAGGGCTACTAGCACAGATACGCAGTATTTT. This translates into CASTDRATSTDTQYF.

V gene TRBV5-1 combines with J gene TRBJ2-7, with D tentatively TRBD2 (6 bases). Deletions cut 1 base from V and 4 bases from J, with 12 bases between. Germline V gene lookup returns CDR1 SGHRS and CDR2 YFSETQ. CDR3 length equals 14 residues. DNA of the CDR3: TGCGCCAGCAGCTTGACCTCTAGCGAATACGAGCAGTACTTC. Translating it yields CASSLTSSEYEQYF.